This T cell receptor beta chain was identified in a study of long-term antiretroviral therapy in people with HIV. Findings and limits, study-wide: Every time point showed a repertoire led by clones expanded before ART.

Assay version v3.0 of immunoSEQ was used, and it was run at survey level. Repertoires were generated with immunoSEQ multiplex PCR, while TCRdb's copy carries only in-frame clones and drops some. The sample carries around 21,000 clones, roughly 86% recorded once. About this clone: The antigen is unknown. Sequence at one end of the junction differs from germline and may be a read error.

The material was unsorted PBMCs, obtained 2.1 years after starting antiretroviral therapy. This receptor was taken from a man younger than 35 with HIV.

The CDR3 loop reads CAGSQMWGLNTEAFF. The CDR3 region has the DNA TGTGCCGGCAGCCAGATGTGGGGTCTGAACACTGAAGCTTTCTTT. The V call is TRBV5-4, the J call TRBJ1-1; no reliable D call. In germline, CDR1 is SGHNT, CDR2 YYREEE (reference sequence). The CDR3 totals 15 residues.